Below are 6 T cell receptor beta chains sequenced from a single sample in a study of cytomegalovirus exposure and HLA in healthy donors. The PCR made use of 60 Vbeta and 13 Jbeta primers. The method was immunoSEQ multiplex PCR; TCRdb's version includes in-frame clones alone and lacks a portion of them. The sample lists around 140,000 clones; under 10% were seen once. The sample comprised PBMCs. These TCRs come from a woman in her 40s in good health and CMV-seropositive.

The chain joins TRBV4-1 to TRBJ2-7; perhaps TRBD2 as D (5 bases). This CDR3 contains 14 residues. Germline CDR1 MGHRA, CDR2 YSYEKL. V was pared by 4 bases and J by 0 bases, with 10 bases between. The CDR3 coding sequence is TGCGCCAGCAGCCCTCGGGAAAGCTCCTACGAGCAGTACTTC. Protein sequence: CASSPRESSYEQYF.

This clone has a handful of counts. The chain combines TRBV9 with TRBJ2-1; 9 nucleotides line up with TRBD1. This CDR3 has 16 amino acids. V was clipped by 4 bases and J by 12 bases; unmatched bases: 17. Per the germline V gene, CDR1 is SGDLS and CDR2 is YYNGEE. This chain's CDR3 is CASSLGGTGQGRGQFF. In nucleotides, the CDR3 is TGTGCCAGCAGCCTAGGAGGGACAGGGCAAGGTCGAGGGCAGTTCTTC.

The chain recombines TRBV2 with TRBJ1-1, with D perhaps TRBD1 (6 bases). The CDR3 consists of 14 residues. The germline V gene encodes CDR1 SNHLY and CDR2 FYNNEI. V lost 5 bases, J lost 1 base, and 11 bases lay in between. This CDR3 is CASSRTVTNTEAFF. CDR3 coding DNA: TGTGCCAGCAGTCGGACAGTGACGAACACTGAAGCTTTCTTT.

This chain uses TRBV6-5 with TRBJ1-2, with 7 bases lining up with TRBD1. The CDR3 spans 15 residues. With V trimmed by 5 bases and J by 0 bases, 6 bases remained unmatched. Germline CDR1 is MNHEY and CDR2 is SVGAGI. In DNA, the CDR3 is TGTGCCAGCAGTCAACGGGACAGATCTAACTATGGCTACACCTTC. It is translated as CASSQRDRSNYGYTF.

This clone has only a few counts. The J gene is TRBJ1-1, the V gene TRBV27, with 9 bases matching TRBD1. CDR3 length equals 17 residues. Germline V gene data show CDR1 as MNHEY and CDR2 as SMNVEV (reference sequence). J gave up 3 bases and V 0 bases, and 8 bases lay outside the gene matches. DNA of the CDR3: TGTGCCAGCAGTTTATCGAGGGGGACAGGGACGTACACTGAAGCTTTCTTT. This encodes CASSLSRGTGTYTEAFF.

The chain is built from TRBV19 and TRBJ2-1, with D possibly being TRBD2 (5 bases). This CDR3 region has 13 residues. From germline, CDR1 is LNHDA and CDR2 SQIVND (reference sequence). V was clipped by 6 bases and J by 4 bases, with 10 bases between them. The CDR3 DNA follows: TGTGCCAGTAGCCGGACTGGGTACAATGAGCAGTTCTTC. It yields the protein CASSRTGYNEQFF.